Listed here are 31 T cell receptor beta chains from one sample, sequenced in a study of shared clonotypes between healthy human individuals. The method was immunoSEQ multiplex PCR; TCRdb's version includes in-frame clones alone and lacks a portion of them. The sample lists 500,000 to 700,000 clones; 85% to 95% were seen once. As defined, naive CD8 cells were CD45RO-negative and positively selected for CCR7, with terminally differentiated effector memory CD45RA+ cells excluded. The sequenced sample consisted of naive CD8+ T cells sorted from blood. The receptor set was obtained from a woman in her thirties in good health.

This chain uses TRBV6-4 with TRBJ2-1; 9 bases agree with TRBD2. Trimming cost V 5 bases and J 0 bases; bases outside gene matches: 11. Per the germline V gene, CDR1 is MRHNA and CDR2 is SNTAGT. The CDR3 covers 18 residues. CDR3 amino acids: CASSPSGTIGSSYNEQFF. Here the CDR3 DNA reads TGTGCCAGCAGTCCTAGCGGGACCATCGGAAGCTCCTACAATGAGCAGTTCTTC.

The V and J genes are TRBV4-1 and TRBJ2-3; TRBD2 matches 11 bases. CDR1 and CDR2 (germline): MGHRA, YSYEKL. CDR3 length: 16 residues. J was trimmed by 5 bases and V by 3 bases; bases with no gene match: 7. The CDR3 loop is CASSHLLAGVGDTQYF. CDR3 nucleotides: TGCGCCAGCAGCCACCTACTAGCGGGAGTGGGAGATACGCAGTATTTT.

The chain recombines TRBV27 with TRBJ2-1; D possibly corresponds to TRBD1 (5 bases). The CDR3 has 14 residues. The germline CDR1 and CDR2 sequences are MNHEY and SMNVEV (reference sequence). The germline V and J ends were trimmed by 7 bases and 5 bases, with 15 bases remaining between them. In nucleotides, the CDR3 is TGTGCCAGCATGGGGCAGTTGGACGACAATGAGCAGTTCTTC. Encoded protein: CASMGQLDDNEQFF.

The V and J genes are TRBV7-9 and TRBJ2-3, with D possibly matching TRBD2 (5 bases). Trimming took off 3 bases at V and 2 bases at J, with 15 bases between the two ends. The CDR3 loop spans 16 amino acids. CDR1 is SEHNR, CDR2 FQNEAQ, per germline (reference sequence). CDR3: CASSLVLGALTDTQYF. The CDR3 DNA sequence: TGTGCCAGCAGCTTGGTATTGGGAGCCCTCACAGATACGCAGTATTTT.

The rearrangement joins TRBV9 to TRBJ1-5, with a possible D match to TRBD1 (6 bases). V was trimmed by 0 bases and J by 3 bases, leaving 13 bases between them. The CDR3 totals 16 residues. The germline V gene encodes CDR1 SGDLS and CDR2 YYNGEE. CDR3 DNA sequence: TGTGCCAGCAGCGTAGATCCGGACAGAATCAATCAGCCCCAGCATTTT. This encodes CASSVDPDRINQPQHF.

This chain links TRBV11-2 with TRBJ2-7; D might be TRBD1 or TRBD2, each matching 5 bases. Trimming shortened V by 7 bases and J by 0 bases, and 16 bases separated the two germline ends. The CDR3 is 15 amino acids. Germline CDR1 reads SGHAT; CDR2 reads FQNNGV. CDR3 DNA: TGTGCCAGCACCCTCGGTCGGGGCTTCTCCTACGAGCAGTACTTC. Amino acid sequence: CASTLGRGFSYEQYF.

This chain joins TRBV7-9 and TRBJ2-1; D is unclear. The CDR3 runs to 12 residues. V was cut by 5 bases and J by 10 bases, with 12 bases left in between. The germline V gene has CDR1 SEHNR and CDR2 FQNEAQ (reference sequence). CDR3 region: CASSTLTGEQFF. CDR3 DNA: TGTGCCAGCAGCACACTGACCGGGGAGCAGTTCTTC.

The CDR3 region is CASSPREGLNTGELFF. The DNA of the CDR3 is TGTGCCAGCAGCCCTCGTGAGGGTTTGAACACCGGGGAGCTGTTTTTT. J is TRBJ2-2 and V is TRBV7-9, with D possibly TRBD2 on 5 matching bases. Germline-derived CDR1 and CDR2 are SEHNR and FQNEAQ (reference sequence). V lost 5 bases, J lost 1 base, and 14 bases lay in between. The CDR3 has 16 amino acids.

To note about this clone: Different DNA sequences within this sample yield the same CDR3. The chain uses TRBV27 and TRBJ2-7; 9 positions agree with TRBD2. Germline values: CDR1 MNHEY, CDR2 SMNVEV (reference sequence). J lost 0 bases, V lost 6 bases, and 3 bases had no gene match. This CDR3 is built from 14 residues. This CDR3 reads CASRLAGSSYEQYF. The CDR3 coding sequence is TGTGCCAGCAGGCTAGCGGGGAGCTCCTACGAGCAGTACTTC.

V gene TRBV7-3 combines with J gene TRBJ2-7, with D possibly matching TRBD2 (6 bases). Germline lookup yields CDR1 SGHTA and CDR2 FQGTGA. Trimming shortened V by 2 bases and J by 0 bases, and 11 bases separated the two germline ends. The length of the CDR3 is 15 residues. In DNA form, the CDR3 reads TGTGCCAGCAGCTTACGGGGAGGAAACTCCTACGAGCAGTACTTC. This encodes CASSLRGGNSYEQYF.

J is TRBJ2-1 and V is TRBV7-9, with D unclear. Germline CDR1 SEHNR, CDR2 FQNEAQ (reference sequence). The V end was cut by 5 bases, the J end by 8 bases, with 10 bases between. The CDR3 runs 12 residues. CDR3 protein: CASSGFFDEQFF. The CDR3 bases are TGTGCCAGCAGCGGGTTTTTCGATGAGCAGTTCTTC.

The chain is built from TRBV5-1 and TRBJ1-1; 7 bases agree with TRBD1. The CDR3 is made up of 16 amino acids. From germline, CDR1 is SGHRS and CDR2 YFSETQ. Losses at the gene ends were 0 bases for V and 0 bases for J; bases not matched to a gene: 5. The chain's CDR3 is CASSLEGRGMNTEAFF. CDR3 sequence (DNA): TGCGCCAGCAGCTTGGAGGGCAGGGGGATGAACACTGAAGCTTTCTTT.

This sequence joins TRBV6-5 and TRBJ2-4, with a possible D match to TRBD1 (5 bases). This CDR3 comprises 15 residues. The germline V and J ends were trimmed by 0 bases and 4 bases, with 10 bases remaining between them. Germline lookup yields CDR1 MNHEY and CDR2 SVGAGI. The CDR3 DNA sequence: TGTGCCAGCAGTTACTCGGGGCAACCGAAAAACATTCAGTACTTC. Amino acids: CASSYSGQPKNIQYF.

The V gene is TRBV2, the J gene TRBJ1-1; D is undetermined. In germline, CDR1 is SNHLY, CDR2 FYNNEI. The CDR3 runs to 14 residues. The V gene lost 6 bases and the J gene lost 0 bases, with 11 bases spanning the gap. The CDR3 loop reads CASSPLGLNTEAFF. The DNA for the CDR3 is TGTGCCAGCAGCCCTCTCGGACTGAACACTGAAGCTTTCTTT.

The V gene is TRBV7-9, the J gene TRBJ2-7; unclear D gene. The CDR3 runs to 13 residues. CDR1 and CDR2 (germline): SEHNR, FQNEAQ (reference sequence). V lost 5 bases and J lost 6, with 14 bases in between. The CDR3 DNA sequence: TGTGCCAGCAGCCCTGGTGGATTCACCGAGCAGTACTTC. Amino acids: CASSPGGFTEQYF.

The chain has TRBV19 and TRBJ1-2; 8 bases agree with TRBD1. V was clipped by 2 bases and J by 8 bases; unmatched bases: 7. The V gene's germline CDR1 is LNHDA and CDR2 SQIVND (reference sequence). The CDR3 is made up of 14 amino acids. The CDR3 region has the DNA TGTGCCAGTAGTATACCAGGGGGCGTAAGAGGCTACACCTTC. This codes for CASSIPGGVRGYTF.

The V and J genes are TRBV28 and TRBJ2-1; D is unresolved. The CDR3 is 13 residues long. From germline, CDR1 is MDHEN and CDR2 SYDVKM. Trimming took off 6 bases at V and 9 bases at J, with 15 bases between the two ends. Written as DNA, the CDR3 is TGTGCCAGCAGCCCCCCCTTAGTGAGTGAGCAGTTCTTC. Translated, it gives CASSPPLVSEQFF.

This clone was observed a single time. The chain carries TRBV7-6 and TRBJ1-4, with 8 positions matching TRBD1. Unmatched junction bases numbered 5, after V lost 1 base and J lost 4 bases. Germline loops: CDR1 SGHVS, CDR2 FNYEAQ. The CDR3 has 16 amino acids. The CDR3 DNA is TGTGCCAGCAGCTTAGGTTTGGGACAGGATAATGAAAAACTGTTTTTT. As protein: CASSLGLGQDNEKLFF.

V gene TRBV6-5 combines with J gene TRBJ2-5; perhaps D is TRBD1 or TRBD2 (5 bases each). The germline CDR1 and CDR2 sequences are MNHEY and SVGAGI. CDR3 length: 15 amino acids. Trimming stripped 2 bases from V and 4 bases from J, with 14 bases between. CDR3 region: CASSYDYEGRETQYF. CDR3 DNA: TGTGCCAGCAGTTACGACTATGAGGGGCGAGAGACCCAGTACTTC.

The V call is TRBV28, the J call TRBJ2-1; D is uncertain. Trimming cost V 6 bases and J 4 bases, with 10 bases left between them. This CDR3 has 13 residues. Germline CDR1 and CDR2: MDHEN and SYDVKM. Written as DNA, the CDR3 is TGTGCCAGCAGCCGAAATGTATACAATGAGCAGTTCTTC. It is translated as CASSRNVYNEQFF.

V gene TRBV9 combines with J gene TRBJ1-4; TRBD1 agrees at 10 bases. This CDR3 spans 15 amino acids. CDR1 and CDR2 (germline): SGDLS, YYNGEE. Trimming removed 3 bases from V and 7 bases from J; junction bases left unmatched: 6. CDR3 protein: CASSAPGTGVEKLFF. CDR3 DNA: TGTGCCAGCAGCGCCCCCGGGACAGGGGTTGAAAAACTGTTTTTT.

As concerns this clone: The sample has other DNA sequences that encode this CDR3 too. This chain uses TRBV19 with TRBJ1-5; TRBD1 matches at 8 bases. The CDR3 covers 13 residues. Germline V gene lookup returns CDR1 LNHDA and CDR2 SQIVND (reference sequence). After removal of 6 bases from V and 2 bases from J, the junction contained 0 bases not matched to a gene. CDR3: CASRGQGNQPQHF. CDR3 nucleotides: TGTGCCAGTAGGGGACAGGGCAATCAGCCCCAGCATTTT.

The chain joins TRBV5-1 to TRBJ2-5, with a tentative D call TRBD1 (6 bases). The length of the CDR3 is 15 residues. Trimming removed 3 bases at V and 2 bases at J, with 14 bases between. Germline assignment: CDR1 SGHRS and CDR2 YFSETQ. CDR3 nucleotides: TGCGCCAGCAGCTCGGAAGGGGGAGTTCAAGAGACCCAGTACTTC. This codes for CASSSEGGVQETQYF.

CDR3 in amino acids: CASSLVLAELYF. The CDR3 DNA sequence: TGTGCCAGCAGCTTGGTTCTAGCGGAACTTTACTTC. The V call is TRBV5-5, the J call TRBJ2-4; 7 bases line up with TRBD2. CDR3 size: 12 residues. Germline V lookup: CDR1 SGHKS, CDR2 YYEKEE (reference sequence). Germline trimming cut 0 bases from V and 16 bases from J; bases unmatched to any gene: 7.

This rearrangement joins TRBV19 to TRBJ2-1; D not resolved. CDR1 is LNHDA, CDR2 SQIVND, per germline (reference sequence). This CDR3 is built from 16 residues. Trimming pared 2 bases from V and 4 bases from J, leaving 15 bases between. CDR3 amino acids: CASSIYPVPLYNEQFF. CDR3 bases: TGTGCCAGTAGTATATATCCGGTTCCCCTGTACAATGAGCAGTTCTTC.

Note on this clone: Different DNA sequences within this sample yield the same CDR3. CDR3 loop: CASSLAGATYEQYF. For the CDR3, the DNA is TGTGCCAGCAGTTTAGCGGGGGCAACCTACGAGCAGTACTTC. The J gene is TRBJ2-7, the V gene TRBV27; the D gene is possibly TRBD2 (7 bases). CDR1 is MNHEY, CDR2 SMNVEV, per germline (reference sequence). CDR3 length: 14 amino acids. Trimming removed 2 bases at V and 2 bases at J, with 10 bases between.

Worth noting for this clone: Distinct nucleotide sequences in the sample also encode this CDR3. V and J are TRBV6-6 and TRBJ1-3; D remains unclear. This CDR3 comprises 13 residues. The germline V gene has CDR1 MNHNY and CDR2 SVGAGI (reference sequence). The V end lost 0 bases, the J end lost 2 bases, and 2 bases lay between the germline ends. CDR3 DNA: TGTGCCAGCAGTTACTCGACTGGAAACACCATATATTTT. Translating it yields CASSYSTGNTIYF.

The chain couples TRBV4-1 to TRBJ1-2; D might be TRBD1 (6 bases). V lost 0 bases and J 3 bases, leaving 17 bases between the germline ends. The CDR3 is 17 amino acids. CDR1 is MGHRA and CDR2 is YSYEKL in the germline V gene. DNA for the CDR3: TGCGCCAGCAGCCAAGATCAGCGGGGGCAGAGGGACTATGGCTACACCTTC. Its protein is CASSQDQRGQRDYGYTF.

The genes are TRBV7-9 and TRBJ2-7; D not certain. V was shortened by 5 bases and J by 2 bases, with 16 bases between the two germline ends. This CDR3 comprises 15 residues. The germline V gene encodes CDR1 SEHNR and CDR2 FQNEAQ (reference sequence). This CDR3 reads CASSATGSSAYEQYF. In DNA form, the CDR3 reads TGTGCCAGCAGCGCTACCGGGTCTTCAGCCTACGAGCAGTACTTC.

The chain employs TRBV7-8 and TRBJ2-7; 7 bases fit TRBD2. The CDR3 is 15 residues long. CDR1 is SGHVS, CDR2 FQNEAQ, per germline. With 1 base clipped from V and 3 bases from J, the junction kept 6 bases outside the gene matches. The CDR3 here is CASSLEGGRRYEQYF. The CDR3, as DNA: TGTGCCAGCAGCTTAGAGGGCGGGAGACGCTACGAGCAGTACTTC.

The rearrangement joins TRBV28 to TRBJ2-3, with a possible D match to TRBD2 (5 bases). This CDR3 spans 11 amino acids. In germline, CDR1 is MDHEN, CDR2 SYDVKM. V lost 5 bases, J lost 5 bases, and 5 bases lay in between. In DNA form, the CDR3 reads TGTGCCAGCAGTGAGGGAGATACGCAGTATTTT. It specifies CASSEGDTQYF.